The 27 T cell receptor beta chains presented below share a single source sample, sequenced in a study of monozygotic twins with inflammatory bowel disease. After re-calling the 5' RACE reads, TCRdb lists one entry per CDR3 protein, DNA absent. The sample data list under 200,000 distinct CDR3 sequences. The sample taken for sequencing was blood. These receptors all come from a human donor with ulcerative colitis or Crohn's disease, or a healthy co-twin of an affected twin (not recorded which).

V usage is TRBV4-1 and J usage is TRBJ1-5. The CDR3 runs 17 residues. Germline V gene data show CDR1 as MGHRA and CDR2 as YSYEKL. CDR3 residues: CASSQVDMGFRNQPQHF.

The V and J genes are TRBV19 and TRBJ1-1; TCRdb returns TRBD1, unconfirmable since there is no DNA. CDR3 length: 12 amino acids. CDR1 is LNHDA, CDR2 SQIVND, per germline (reference sequence). CDR3 region: CASINRGTEAFF.

The chain links TRBV7-2 to TRBJ2-3; TCRdb selects TRBD1, and the lack of DNA leaves this call unchecked. The length of the CDR3 is 16 residues. CDR1 SGHTA and CDR2 FQGNSA come from the germline V gene. CDR3 sequence: CASSLNPGFGTDTQYF.

CDR3 protein: CASSQLRASEQYF. V is TRBV12-3 or TRBV12-4 and J is TRBJ2-7; TCRdb indicates TRBD1, and absent DNA this call remains unverified. The CDR3 runs to 13 residues.

The chain couples TRBV27 to TRBJ2-1; lacking DNA, the TRBD2 call made by TCRdb goes unchecked. Germline V gives CDR1 MNHEY, CDR2 SMNVEV (reference sequence). This CDR3 spans 12 amino acids. CDR3 sequence reads: CASSRAGDRQFF.

This chain links TRBV20-1 with TRBJ2-2; the TCRdb call, TRBD1, lacks DNA for checking. Per germline, CDR1 DFQATT and CDR2 SNEGSKA (reference sequence). The CDR3 runs 13 residues. The chain's CDR3 is CSAPYRGTGELFF.

The rearrangement joins TRBV13 to TRBJ2-6; TCRdb's D call, TRBD2, is unchecked because there is no DNA. The CDR3 contains 18 residues. Germline values: CDR1 PRHDT, CDR2 FYEKMQ (reference sequence). The CDR3 region is CASTRGRILGSGANVLTF. Looking up the rest from reference TRBV13 and TRBJ2-6 gives the full variable domain: AAGVIQSPRHLIKEKRETATLKCYPIPRHDTVYWYQQGPGQDPQFLISFYEKMQSDKGSIPDRFSAQQFSDYHSELNMSSLELGDSALYFCASTRGRILGSGANVLTFGAGSRLTVL.

The rearrangement joins TRBV7-8 to TRBJ1-2. CDR1 and CDR2 (germline): SGHVS, FQNEAQ. This CDR3 region has 12 residues. CDR3 protein: CASSLAADGYTF.

The chain uses TRBV20-1 and TRBJ2-7; the TCRdb D gene call, TRBD2, has no DNA to confirm it. Germline V gives CDR1 DFQATT, CDR2 SNEGSKA (reference sequence). This CDR3 spans 18 amino acids. This CDR3 is CSARALMPSGPSSYEQYF.

The chain couples TRBV7-2 to TRBJ2-3; TCRdb indicates TRBD2, and absent DNA this call remains unverified. The CDR3 is made up of 14 amino acids. CDR1 is SGHTA, CDR2 FQGNSA, per germline. CDR3: CASSLGGLTDTQYF.

This rearrangement joins TRBV28 to TRBJ1-6; TCRdb reports TRBD1, a call that lacks DNA to check it against. Germline values: CDR1 MDHEN, CDR2 SYDVKM. CDR3 length: 14 residues. CDR3 loop: CASSPTGSGSPLHF.

V and J are TRBV20-1 and TRBJ1-5; there is no DNA to check the TCRdb D call of TRBD1. Looked up from germline, CDR1 is DFQATT and CDR2 is SNEGSKA (reference sequence). This CDR3 contains 15 residues. The CDR3 reads CSMDRELDGNQPQHF.

The chain couples TRBV24-1 to TRBJ2-5; TCRdb selects TRBD1, and the lack of DNA leaves this call unchecked. The germline V gene has CDR1 KGHDR and CDR2 SFDVKD. CDR3 length equals 16 residues. CDR3 residues: CATSDPGTGTQETQYF.

The gene calls are TRBV19 and TRBJ2-1; TCRdb returns TRBD2, unconfirmable since there is no DNA. CDR1 and CDR2 (germline): LNHDA, SQIVND (reference sequence). The CDR3 is 20 residues long. The CDR3: CASSLGLTSGGSLSYNEQFF.

The rearrangement uses TRBV18 and TRBJ2-7; TCRdb names TRBD1, which stays unverified in the absence of DNA. From germline, CDR1 is KGHSH and CDR2 LQKENI. There are 14 residues in the CDR3. Here the CDR3 reads CASSPEAGGNEQYF.

The rearrangement joins TRBV7-2 to TRBJ2-7. CDR1 and CDR2 from the germline V gene are SGHTA and FQGNSA. The CDR3 runs to 14 residues. CDR3: CASSLSGRTYEQYF.

This chain links TRBV5-5 with TRBJ2-5. Germline V gene sequence: CDR1 SGHKS, CDR2 YYEKEE (reference sequence). The CDR3 is made up of 14 amino acids. Here the CDR3 reads CASSLGPLGETQYF.

The chain links TRBV20-1 to TRBJ1-3; TCRdb gives TRBD1 as the D gene, but with no DNA this cannot be confirmed. Germline values: CDR1 DFQATT, CDR2 SNEGSKA (reference sequence). This CDR3 has 15 residues. The CDR3 protein is CSASLGQVSGNTIYF.

This sequence joins TRBV5-5 and TRBJ2-7. This CDR3 has 12 residues. Germline V gene sequence: CDR1 SGHKS, CDR2 YYEKEE (reference sequence). CDR3 in amino acids: CASSLAGMEQYF. Filled out from reference TRBV5-5 and TRBJ2-7, the complete variable domain reads DAGVTQSPTHLIKTRGQQVTLRCSPISGHKSVSWYQQVLGQGPQFIFQYYEKEERGRGNFPDRFSARQFPNYSSELNVNALLLGDSALYLCASSLAGMEQYFGPGTRLTVT.

The chain employs TRBV6-5 and TRBJ2-1; as DNA is missing, the TRBD1 call by TCRdb cannot be tested. The CDR3 has 17 residues. From germline, CDR1 is MNHEY and CDR2 SVGAGI. The CDR3: CASSSRTVRGPYNEQFF.

The CDR3 reads CASTSRGENIQYF. This sequence joins TRBV7-2 and TRBJ2-4; the D call of TRBD1 rests on TCRdb alone, since no DNA is present to check it. The CDR3 extends over 13 amino acids. The germline V gene has CDR1 SGHTA and CDR2 FQGNSA.

The J gene is TRBJ1-6, the V gene TRBV7-8; TCRdb names TRBD1, which stays unverified in the absence of DNA. The germline V gene has CDR1 SGHVS and CDR2 FQNEAQ. The CDR3 is made up of 14 amino acids. The CDR3 region is CASSQETGASPLHF. The full variable domain, rest sourced from reference TRBV7-8 and TRBJ1-6, is GAGVSQSPRYKVAKRGQDVALRCDPISGHVSLFWYQQALGQGPEFLTYFQNEAQLDKSGLPSDRFFAERPEGSVSTLKIQRTQQEDSAVYLCASSQETGASPLHFGNGTRLTVT.

J is TRBJ2-5 and V is TRBV9; TCRdb's D gene call, TRBD1, goes unchecked for lack of DNA. Looked up from germline, CDR1 is SGDLS and CDR2 is YYNGEE. There are 16 residues in the CDR3. The CDR3: CASSPPAGTGQETQYF.

The chain joins TRBV18 to TRBJ2-7; absent DNA, TCRdb's TRBD1 call cannot be checked. The CDR3 runs 15 residues. Germline loops: CDR1 KGHSH, CDR2 LQKENI. This CDR3 is CASSLTGQGDYEQYF.

The rearrangement links TRBV20-1 to TRBJ2-5; the D gene TCRdb calls, TRBD2, cannot be checked with no DNA. CDR3 size: 16 residues. Germline V gives CDR1 DFQATT, CDR2 SNEGSKA (reference sequence). The CDR3 sequence is CSARPRVLDSQEAQYF.

The V and J genes are TRBV7-9 and TRBJ2-1; TCRdb selects TRBD2, and the lack of DNA leaves this call unchecked. The CDR3 has 15 residues. Germline V gene data show CDR1 as SEHNR and CDR2 as FQNEAQ (reference sequence). The CDR3: CASSLISGEYNEQFF. The variable domain in full, completed from reference TRBV7-9 and TRBJ2-1, reads DTGVSQNPRHKITKRGQNVTFRCDPISEHNRLYWYRQTLGQGPEFLTYFQNEAQLEKSRLLSDRFSAERPKGSFSTLEIQRTEQGDSAMYLCASSLISGEYNEQFFGPGTRLTVL.

The chain carries TRBV12-3 or TRBV12-4 and TRBJ2-1; the TRBD2 assignment by TCRdb is unverifiable without DNA. The CDR3 loop spans 15 amino acids. The CDR3 sequence: CASSLHREAYNEQFF.